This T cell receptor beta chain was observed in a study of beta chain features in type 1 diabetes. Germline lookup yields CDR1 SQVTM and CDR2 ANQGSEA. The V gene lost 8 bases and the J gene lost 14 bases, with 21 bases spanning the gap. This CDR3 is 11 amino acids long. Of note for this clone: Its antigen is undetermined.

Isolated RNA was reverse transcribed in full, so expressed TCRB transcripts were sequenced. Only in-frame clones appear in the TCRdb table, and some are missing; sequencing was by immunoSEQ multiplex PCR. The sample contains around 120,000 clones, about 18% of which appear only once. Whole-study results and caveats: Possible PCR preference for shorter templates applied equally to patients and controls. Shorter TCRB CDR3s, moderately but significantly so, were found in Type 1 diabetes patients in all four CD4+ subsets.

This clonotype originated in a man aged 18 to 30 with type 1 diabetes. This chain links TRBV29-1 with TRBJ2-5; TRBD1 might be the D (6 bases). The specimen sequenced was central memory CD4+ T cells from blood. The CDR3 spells CSYIVGDTPYF. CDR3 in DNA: TGCAGCTATATTGTGGGGGACACCCCCTACTTC.